The clone carrying this TCR beta chain was observed a single time. In the authors' workflow: Estimation of nucleated cell counts was performed using reference gene primer amplification. The assay was immunoSEQ multiplex PCR, and TCRdb's table has in-frame clones only and misses some. That table is the source of V, J and clone size, and D and trimming were worked out from the DNA. The sample includes 25,000 to 30,000 clones, 60% to 80% of them seen just once. The V and J ends lost 1 base and 4 bases, in that order; junction bases with no gene match: 11. CDR1 is SGHRS and CDR2 is YFSETQ in the germline V gene. This CDR3 has 17 residues. This sample is drawn from a study of blood T cell repertoires in COVID-19. About the study: Samples taken during acute and convalescent COVID-19 were collected in the United States, Italy and Spain. Nucleic acid was either cDNA or gDNA, and it came from T cells, B-cell-depleted T cells, or PBMCs.

The source of this sequence is a woman in her 70s with acute or convalescent COVID-19. The chain employs TRBV5-1 and TRBJ2-1; 7 nucleotides match TRBD2. Sequenced input: peripheral blood. CDR3 sequence: CASSLRGASGAYNEQFF. The CDR3 DNA sequence: TGCGCCAGCAGCTTGCGAGGGGCAAGCGGGGCTTACAATGAGCAGTTCTTC.